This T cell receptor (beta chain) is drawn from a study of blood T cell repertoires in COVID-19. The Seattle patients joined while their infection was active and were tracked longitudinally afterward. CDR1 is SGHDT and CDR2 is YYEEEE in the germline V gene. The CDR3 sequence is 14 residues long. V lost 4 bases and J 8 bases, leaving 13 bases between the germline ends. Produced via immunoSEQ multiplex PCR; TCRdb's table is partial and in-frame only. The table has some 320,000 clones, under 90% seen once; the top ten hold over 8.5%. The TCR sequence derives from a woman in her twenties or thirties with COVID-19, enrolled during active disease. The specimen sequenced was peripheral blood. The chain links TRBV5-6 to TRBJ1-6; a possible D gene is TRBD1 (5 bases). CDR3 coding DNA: TGTGCCAGCAGCGAACGGGGGGTGGATTCACCCCTCCACTTT. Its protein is CASSERGVDSPLHF.